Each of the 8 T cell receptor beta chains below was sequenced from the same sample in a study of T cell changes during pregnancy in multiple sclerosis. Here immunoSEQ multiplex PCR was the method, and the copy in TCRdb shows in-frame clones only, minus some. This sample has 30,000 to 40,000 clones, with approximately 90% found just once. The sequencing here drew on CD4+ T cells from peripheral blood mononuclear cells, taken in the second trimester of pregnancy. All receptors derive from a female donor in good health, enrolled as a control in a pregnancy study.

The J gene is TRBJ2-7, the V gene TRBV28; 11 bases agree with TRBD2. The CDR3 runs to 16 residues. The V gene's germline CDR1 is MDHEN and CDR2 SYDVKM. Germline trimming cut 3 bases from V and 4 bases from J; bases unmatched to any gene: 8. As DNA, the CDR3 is TGTGCCAGCAGTTTGGCAAGACTAGCGGGGACGTACGAGCAGTACTTC. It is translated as CASSLARLAGTYEQYF.

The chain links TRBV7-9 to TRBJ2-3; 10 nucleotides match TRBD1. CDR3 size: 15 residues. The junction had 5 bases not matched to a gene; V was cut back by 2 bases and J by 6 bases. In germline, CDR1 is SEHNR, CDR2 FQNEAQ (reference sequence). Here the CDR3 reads CASSLRDRGSDTQYF. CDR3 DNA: TGTGCCAGCAGCTTAAGGGACAGGGGTTCTGATACGCAGTATTTT.

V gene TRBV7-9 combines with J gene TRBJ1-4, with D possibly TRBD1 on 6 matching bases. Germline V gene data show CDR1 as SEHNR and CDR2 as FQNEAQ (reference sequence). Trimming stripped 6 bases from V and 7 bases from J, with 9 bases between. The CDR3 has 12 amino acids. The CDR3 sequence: CASSTGFEKLFF. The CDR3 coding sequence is TGTGCCAGCAGTACAGGGTTTGAAAAACTGTTTTTT.

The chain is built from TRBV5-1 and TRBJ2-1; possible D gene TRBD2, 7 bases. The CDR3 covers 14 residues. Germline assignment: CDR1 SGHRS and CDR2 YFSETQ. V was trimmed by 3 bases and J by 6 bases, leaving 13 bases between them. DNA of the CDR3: TGCGCCAGCAGCTCTGGGGGGGCCCGCAATGAGCAGTTCTTC. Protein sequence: CASSSGGARNEQFF.

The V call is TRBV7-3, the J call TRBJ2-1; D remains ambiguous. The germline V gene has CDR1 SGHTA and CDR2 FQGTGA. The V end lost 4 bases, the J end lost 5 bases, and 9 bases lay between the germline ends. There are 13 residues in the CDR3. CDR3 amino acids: CASSSQSNNEQFF. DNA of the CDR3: TGTGCCAGCAGCTCACAAAGTAACAATGAGCAGTTCTTC.

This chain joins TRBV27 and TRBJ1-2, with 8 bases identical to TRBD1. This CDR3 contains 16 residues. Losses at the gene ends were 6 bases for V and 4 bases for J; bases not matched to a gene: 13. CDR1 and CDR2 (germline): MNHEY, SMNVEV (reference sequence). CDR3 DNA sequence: TGTGCCAGCAGGGGGGGGCTCGGGACAGGCATCTATGGCTACACCTTC. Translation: CASRGGLGTGIYGYTF.

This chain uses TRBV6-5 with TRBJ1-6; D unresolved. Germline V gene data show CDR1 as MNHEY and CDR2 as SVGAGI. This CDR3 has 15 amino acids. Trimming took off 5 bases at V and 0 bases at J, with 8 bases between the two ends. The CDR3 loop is CASSLRSSYNSPLHF. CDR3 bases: TGTGCCAGCAGTCTGCGGAGCTCCTATAATTCACCCCTCCACTTT.

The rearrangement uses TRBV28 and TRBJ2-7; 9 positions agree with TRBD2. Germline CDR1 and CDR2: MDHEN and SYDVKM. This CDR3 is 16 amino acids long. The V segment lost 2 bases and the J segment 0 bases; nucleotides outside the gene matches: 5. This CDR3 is CASSLEGLAPSYEQYF. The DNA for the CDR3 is TGTGCCAGCAGTTTAGAGGGACTAGCCCCCTCCTACGAGCAGTACTTC.